This T cell receptor beta chain derives from a study of shared clonotypes between healthy human individuals. General observations from the study: Rarefaction analysis demonstrated incomplete sorted-subset sequencing notwithstanding large depth.

As to this clone: What it binds is unknown.

Germline V gene sequence: CDR1 KGHSH, CDR2 LQKENI. V was pared by 4 bases and J by 0 bases, with 7 bases of the junction left unmatched. The CDR3 runs 17 residues. Running of the assay took place at deep level. Generated by immunoSEQ multiplex PCR, the TCRdb table keeps only in-frame clones and is missing some. In the table there are under 2.5 million clones, around 92% of which are singletons. Specimen: naive CD4+ T cells from PBMCs. Noted subset: CD45RA+ positively selected. This sequence originates from a man younger than 35 in good health. Some clones in this sample may be carry-over from other donors' samples. This sequence joins TRBV18 and TRBJ2-2; 8 nucleotides match TRBD2. The CDR3 coding sequence is TGTGCCAGCTCACGGCTCATACTAGCGGCGAACACCGGGGAGCTGTTTTTT. Amino acid sequence: CASSRLILAANTGELFF.